One T cell receptor beta chain is described in this entry. The entry originates in a study of T cell clonotyping in hematopoietic cell transplantation. The method was immunoSEQ multiplex PCR; TCRdb's version includes in-frame clones alone and lacks a portion of them. Of thousands of clones listed, around a third are singletons. This CDR3 spans 13 amino acids. From germline, CDR1 is GTSNPN and CDR2 SVGIG (reference sequence). V was clipped by 2 bases and J by 10 bases; unmatched bases: 9. The rearrangement links TRBV30 to TRBJ1-1, with 8 nucleotides matching TRBD1. This TCR was recovered from a female patient between 55 and 75 years old who had an allogeneic stem cell transplant, so the T cells may come from the graft donor. Some clones in this sample may be carry-over from other donors' samples. The sequenced sample was peripheral blood mononuclear cells, obtained 30 days after allogeneic stem cell transplant. The CDR3 region has the DNA TGTGCCTGGAGTCCAATGGGACAGGCTCGAGCTTTCTTT. It is translated as CAWSPMGQARAFF.